This TCR beta chain was profiled in a study of blood T cell repertoires in COVID-19. This clone was found once. Authors' methods: Estimates of nucleated cell counts were drawn from the amplification of reference gene primers. Sequencing used immunoSEQ multiplex PCR; TCRdb keeps in-frame clones, though not all of them. V and J calls and clone size come straight from that table; D and trimming were deduced from the DNA. Among about 37,000 clones, around 90% were seen once, and the ten largest hold more than 7%. Per the germline V gene, CDR1 is LGHDT and CDR2 is YNNKEL (reference sequence). The CDR3 runs to 14 residues. With 3 bases clipped from V and 4 bases from J, the junction kept 0 bases outside the gene matches.

Sequencing input: peripheral blood. The TCR originated in a human donor in a cohort sampled during active COVID-19. J is TRBJ2-2 and V is TRBV3-1 (or the pseudogene TRBV3-2); 9 positions agree with TRBD2. CDR3 amino acids: CASSHSGGTGELFF. As DNA, the CDR3 is TGTGCCAGCAGCCATAGCGGGGGCACCGGGGAGCTGTTTTTT.